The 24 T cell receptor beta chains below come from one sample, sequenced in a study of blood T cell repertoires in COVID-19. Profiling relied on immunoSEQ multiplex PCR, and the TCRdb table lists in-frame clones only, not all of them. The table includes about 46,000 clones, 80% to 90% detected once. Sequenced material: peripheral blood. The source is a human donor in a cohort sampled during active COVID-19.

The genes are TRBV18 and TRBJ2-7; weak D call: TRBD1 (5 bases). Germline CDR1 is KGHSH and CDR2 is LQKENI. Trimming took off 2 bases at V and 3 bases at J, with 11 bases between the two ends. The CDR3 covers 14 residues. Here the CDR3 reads CASSPGASRYEQYF. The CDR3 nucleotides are TGTGCCAGCTCACCAGGGGCATCGCGCTACGAGCAGTACTTC.

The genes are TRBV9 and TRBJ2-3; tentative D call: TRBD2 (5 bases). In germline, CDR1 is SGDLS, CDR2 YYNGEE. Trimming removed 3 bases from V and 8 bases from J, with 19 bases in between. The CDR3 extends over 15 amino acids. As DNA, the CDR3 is TGTGCCAGCAGCGGACCCGGACTGGACCCTGGTACGCAGTATTTT. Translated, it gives CASSGPGLDPGTQYF.

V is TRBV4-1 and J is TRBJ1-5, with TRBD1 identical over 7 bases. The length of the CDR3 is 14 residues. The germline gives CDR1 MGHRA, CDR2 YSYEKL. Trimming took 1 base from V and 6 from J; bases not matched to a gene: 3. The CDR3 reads CASSQGDSLQPQHF. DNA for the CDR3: TGCGCCAGCAGCCAAGGGGACAGTCTTCAGCCCCAGCATTTT.

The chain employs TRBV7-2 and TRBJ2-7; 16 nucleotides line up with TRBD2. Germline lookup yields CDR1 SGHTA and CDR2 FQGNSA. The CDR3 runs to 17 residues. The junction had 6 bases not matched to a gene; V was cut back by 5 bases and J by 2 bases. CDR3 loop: CASSPGLAGGTPYEQYF. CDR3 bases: TGTGCCAGCAGCCCGGGACTAGCGGGGGGGACCCCCTACGAGCAGTACTTC.

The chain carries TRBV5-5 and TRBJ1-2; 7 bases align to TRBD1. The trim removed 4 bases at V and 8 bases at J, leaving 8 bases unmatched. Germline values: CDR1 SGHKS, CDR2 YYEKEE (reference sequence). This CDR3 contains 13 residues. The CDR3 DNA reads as TGTGCCAGCAGCCCCCGGGACAGAGAGGGCTACACCTTC. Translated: CASSPRDREGYTF.

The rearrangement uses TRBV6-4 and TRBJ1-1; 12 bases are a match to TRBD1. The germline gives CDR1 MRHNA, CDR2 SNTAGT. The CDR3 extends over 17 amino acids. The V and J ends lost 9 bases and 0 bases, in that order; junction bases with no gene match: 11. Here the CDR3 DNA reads TGTGCCAGGCCACGGGGGACAGGGGGCGACGTGAACACTGAAGCTTTCTTT. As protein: CARPRGTGGDVNTEAFF.

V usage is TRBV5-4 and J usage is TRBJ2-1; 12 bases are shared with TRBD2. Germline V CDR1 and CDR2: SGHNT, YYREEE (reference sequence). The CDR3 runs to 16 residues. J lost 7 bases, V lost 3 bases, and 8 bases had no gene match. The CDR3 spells CASSSPLAGGANEQFF. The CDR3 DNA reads TGTGCCAGCAGCTCGCCACTAGCGGGGGGCGCGAATGAGCAGTTCTTC.

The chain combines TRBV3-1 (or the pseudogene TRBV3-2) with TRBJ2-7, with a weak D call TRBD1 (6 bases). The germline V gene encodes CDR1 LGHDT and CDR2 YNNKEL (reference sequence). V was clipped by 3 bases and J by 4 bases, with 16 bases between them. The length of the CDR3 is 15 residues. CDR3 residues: CASSQSPGHQYEQYF. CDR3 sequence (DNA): TGTGCCAGCAGCCAGTCCCCGGGACACCAATACGAGCAGTACTTC.

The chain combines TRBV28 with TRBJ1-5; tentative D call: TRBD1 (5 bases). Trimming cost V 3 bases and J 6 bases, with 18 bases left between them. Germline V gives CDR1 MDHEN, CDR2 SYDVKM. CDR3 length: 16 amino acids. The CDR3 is CASSFKGRGRGQPQHF. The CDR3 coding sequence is TGTGCCAGCAGTTTTAAGGGGCGGGGGAGAGGTCAGCCCCAGCATTTT.

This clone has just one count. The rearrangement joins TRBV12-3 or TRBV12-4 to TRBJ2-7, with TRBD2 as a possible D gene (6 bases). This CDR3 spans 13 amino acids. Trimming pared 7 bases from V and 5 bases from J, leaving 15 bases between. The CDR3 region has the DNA TGTGCCAGCAATACCGGTGCGGGGAACGAGCAGTACTTC. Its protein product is CASNTGAGNEQYF.

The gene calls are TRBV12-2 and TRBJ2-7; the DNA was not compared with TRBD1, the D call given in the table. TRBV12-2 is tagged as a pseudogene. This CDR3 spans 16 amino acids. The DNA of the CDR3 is TGTGCAAGTCGCTTACACGCTGGACAGGGGGCTTACGAGCAGTACTTC. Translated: CASRLHAGQGAYEQYF.

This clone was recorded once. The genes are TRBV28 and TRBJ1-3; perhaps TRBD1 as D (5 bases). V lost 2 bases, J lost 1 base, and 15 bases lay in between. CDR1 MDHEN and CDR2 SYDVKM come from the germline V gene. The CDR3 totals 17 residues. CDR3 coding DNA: TGTGCCAGCAGTTTACGAAGTTACAGGAGTTCTGGAAACACCATATATTTT. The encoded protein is CASSLRSYRSSGNTIYF.

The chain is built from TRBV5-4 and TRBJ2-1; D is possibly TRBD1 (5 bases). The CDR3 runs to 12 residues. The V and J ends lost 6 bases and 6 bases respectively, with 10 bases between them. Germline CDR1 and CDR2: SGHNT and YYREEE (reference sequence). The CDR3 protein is CASMQGPNEQFF. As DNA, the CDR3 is TGTGCCAGCATGCAGGGTCCCAATGAGCAGTTCTTC.

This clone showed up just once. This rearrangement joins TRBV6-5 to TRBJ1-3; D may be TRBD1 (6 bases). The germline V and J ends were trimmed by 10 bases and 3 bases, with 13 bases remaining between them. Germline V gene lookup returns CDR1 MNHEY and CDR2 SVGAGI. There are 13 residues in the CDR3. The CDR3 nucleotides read TGTGCCACCGAACAGGGCAGTGGAAACACCATATATTTT. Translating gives CATEQGSGNTIYF.

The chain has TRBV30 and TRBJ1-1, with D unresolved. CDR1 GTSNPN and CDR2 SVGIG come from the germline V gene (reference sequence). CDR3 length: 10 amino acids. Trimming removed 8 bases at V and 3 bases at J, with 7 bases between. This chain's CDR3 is CARGDTEAFF. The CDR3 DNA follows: TGTGCCCGCGGGGACACTGAAGCTTTCTTT.

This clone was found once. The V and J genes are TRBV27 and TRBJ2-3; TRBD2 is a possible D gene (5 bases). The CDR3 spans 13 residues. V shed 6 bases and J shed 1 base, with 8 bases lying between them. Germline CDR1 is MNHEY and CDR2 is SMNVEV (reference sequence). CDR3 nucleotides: TGTGCCAGCAGACGAGCGGGCACAGATACGCAGTATTTT. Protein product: CASRRAGTDTQYF.

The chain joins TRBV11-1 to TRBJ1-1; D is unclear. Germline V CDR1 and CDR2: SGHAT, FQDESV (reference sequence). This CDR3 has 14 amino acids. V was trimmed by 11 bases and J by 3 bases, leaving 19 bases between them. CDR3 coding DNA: TGTGCCGCCCGGCGGGGAATGGACGACACTGAAGCTTTCTTT. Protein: CAARRGMDDTEAFF.

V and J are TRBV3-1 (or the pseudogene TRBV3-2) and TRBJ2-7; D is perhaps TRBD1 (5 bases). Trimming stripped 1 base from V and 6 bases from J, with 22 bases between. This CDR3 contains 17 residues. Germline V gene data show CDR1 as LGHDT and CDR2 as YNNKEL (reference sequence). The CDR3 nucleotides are TGTGCCAGCAGCCAAGCGTGTAGGGGTCAGGCCAGATTCGAGCAGTACTTC. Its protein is CASSQACRGQARFEQYF.

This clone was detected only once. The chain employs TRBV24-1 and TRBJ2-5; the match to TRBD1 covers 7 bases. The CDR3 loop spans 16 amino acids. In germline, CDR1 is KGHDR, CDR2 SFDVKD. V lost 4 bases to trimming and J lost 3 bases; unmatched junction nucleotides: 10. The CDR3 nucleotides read TGTGCCACCAGTGACCCTGACGGACAGGTCAAAGAGACCCAGTACTTC. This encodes CATSDPDGQVKETQYF.

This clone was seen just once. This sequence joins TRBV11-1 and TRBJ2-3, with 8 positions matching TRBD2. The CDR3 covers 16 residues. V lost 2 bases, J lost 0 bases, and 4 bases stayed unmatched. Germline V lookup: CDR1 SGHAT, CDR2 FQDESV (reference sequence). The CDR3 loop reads CASSLFVAGSTDTQYF. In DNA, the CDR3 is TGTGCCAGCAGCTTATTTGTAGCGGGAAGCACAGATACGCAGTATTTT.

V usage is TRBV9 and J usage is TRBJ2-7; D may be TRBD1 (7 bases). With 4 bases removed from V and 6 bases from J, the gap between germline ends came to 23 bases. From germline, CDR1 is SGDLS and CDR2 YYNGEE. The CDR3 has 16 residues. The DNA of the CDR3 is TGTGCCAGCAGCCCTCCCGGTGGAGGGGGCTGGACCGAGCAGTACTTC. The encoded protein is CASSPPGGGGWTEQYF.

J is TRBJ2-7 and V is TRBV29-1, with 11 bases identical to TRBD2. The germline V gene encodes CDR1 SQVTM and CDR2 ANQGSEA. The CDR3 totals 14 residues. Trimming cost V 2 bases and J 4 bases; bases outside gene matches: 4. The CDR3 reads CSVELAGGLYEQYF. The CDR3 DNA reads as TGCAGCGTTGAACTAGCGGGGGGCTTGTACGAGCAGTACTTC.

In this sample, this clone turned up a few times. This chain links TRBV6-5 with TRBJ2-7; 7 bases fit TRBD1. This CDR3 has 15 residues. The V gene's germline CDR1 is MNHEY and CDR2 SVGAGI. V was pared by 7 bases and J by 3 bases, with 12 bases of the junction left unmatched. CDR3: CASKEGQAGSYEQYF. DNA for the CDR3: TGTGCCAGCAAAGAAGGACAGGCAGGGAGCTACGAGCAGTACTTC.

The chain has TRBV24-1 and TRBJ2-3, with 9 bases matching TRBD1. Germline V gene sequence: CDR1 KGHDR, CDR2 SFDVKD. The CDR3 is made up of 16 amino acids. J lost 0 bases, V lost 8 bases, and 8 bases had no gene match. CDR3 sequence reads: CATTRTGVSSTDTQYF. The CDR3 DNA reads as TGTGCCACCACTCGGACAGGGGTTTCTAGCACAGATACGCAGTATTTT.